The clone carrying this TCR beta chain appeared a few times. Antigen specificity is unknown. This record comes from a study of neoadjuvant nivolumab and ipilimumab in lung cancer. Overall study findings and caveats: Resected-tumor TCR richness correlated positively with pretherapy blood richness. TCR richness and clonality were higher in tumors than adjacent uninvolved lung.

Clones were sequenced by immunoSEQ multiplex PCR, and TCRdb holds only the in-frame ones, with some missing. This table holds around 13,000 clones, around 70% found once. Trimming shortened V by 5 bases and J by 12 bases, and 11 bases separated the two germline ends. The CDR3 consists of 11 residues. Germline CDR1 is LNHDA and CDR2 is SQIVND (reference sequence). The material sequenced was peripheral blood, taken after neoadjuvant nivolumab, alone or with ipilimumab, at or shortly before surgery. The chain uses TRBV19 and TRBJ1-5, with TRBD1 as a possible D gene (5 bases). The origin of this receptor is an adult with non-small cell lung cancer. The CDR3, as DNA: TGTGCCAGTAGTCTAGGGGTAAACCAGCATTTT. Protein sequence: CASSLGVNQHF.